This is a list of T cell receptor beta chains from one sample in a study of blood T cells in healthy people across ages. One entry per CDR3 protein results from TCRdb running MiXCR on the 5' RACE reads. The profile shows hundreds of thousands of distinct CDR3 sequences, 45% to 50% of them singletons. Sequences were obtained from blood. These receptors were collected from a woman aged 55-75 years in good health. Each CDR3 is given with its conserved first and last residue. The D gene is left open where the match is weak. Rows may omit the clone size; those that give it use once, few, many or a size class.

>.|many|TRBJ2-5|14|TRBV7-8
TGTGCCAGCAGCTTGGTTGGCGGCCAAGAGACCCAGTACTTC
CASSLVGGQETQYF
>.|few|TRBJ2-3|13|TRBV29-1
TGCAGCGTTGCGGCAGGGAGCACAGATACGCAGTATTTT
CSVAAGSTDTQYF
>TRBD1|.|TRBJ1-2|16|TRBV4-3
TGCGCCAGCAGCCAGGACTTCGACAGGGCCCCTCTTGGCTACACCTTC
CASSQDFDRAPLGYTF
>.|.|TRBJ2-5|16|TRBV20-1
TGCAGTGCTAGAGATTTGGGGGGCGGGTACCAAGAGACCCAGTACTTC
CSARDLGGGYQETQYF
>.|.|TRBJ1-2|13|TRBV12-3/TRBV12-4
TGTGCCAGCACCGGGGAAGGGGTGTCTGGCTACACCTTC
CASTGEGVSGYTF
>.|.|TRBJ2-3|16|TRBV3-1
TGTGCCAGCAGCCGAGGAACCGGGACTAGCACAGATACGCAGTATTTT
CASSRGTGTSTDTQYF
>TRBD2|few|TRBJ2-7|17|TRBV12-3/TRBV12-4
TGTGCCAGCAGCCCGACTAGCGGGATCCCGGCCGCTTACGAGCAGTACTTC
CASSPTSGIPAAYEQYF
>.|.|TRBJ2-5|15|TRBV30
TGTGCCTGGAGTGTCTGGGGGAGAGAGGGAGAGACCCAGTACTTC
CAWSVWGREGETQYF
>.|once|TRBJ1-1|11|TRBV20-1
TGCAGTGCTAGCCGGGACTTGGGAGCTTTCTTT
CSASRDLGAFF
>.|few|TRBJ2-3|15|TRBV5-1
TGCGCCAGCAGCTTGGAAGGGGGGACCACAGATACGCAGTATTTT
CASSLEGGTTDTQYF
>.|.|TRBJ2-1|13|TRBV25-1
TGTGCCAGCAGCGTCCGGGTTGGGAATGAGCAGTTCTTC
CASSVRVGNEQFF
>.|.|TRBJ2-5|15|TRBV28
TGTGCCACCAGGGGGGCAGGGATCGTTCGGGAGCCCCAGTACTTC
CATRGAGIVREPQYF
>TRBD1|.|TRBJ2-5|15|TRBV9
TGTGCCAGCAGCCCCCCTGATGGCAGGGGGGAGACCCAGTACTTC
CASSPPDGRGETQYF
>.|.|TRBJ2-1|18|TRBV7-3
TGTGCCAGCAGCTTAAGTGGGAGGCCCTGGAGCGCCTACAATGAGCAGTTCTTC
CASSLSGRPWSAYNEQFF
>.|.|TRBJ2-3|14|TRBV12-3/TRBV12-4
TGTGCCAGCAGTGGGACCGCCGGGGGAGATACGCAGTATTTT
CASSGTAGGDTQYF
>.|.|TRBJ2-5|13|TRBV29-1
TGCAGCACTGCGGGACCCAAGGAGGAGACCCAGTACTTC
CSTAGPKEETQYF
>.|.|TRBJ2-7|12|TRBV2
TGTGCCAGCCGGGCAGAGGGTTACGAGCAGTACTTC
CASRAEGYEQYF
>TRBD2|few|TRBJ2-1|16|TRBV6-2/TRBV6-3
TGTGCCAGCAGTATCCCCTCTAGCGGGAGGGCACTTGAGCAGTTCTTC
CASSIPSSGRALEQFF
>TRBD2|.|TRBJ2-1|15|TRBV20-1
TGCAGTGCTAGTGGGGCTAGCGGGGCATACAATGAGCAGTTCTTC
CSASGASGAYNEQFF
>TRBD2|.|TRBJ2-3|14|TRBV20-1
TGCAGTGCAGCGGGACTAGCGGTCATAGATACGCAGTATTTT
CSAAGLAVIDTQYF
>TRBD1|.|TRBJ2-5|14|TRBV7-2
TGTGCCAGCAGCTTTCAAAGGGGGCGAGAGACCCAGTACTTC
CASSFQRGRETQYF
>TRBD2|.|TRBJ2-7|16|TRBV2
TGTGCCAGCAGGATTGGACTAGCGGGAGGGTACAATGAGCAGTACTTC
CASRIGLAGGYNEQYF
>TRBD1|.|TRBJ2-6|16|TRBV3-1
TGTGCCAGCAGCCAACGACAGGGGTCTGGGGCCAACGTCCTGACTTTC
CASSQRQGSGANVLTF
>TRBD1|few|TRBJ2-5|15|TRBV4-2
TGTGCCAGCAGTCGACAGGGGGGTCCAGAGGAGACCCAGTACTTC
CASSRQGGPEETQYF